One sample yielded the 6 T cell receptor beta chains listed below, sequenced in a study of blood T cell repertoires in COVID-19. Clones were read by immunoSEQ multiplex PCR, and TCRdb kept only the in-frame ones, dropping some. This sample has approximately 230,000 clones, with 80% to 90% found just once. The material sequenced was peripheral blood. The receptor set was obtained from an elderly man with acute or convalescent COVID-19.

The chain uses TRBV5-6 and TRBJ2-2; 13 nucleotides align to TRBD2. V trimming: 6 bases; J trimming: 4 bases; junction bases outside the gene matches: 12. Germline V gene sequence: CDR1 SGHDT, CDR2 YYEEEE. The CDR3 has 18 residues. CDR3 DNA sequence: TGTGCCAGCATCACTAGCGGGAGGGCCATAGGTGGCACCGGGGAGCTGTTTTTT. This encodes CASITSGRAIGGTGELFF.

The chain links TRBV5-4 to TRBJ1-4; D is ambiguous. Germline V gene sequence: CDR1 SGHNT, CDR2 YYREEE (reference sequence). Trimming shortened V by 3 bases and J by 0 bases, and 12 bases separated the two germline ends. There are 16 residues in the CDR3. The DNA for the CDR3 is TGTGCCAGCAGCTGGGCCCCCAGTGCAACTAATGAAAAACTGTTTTTT. The encoded protein is CASSWAPSATNEKLFF.

The chain combines TRBV5-1 with TRBJ2-5; possibly TRBD2 for D (6 bases). Trimming removed 5 bases at V and 5 bases at J, with 13 bases between. CDR1 is SGHRS and CDR2 is YFSETQ in the germline V gene. The CDR3 runs 13 residues. The CDR3 DNA reads TGCGCCAGCAGGTCAACTAGCAGGGAGACCCAGTACTTC. Translation: CASRSTSRETQYF. The full variable domain, completed using reference TRBV5-1 and TRBJ2-5, is KAGVTQTPRYLIKTRGQQVTLSCSPISGHRSVSWYQQTPGQGLQFLFEYFSETQRNKGNFPGRFSGRQFSNSRSEMNVSTLELGDSALYLCASRSTSRETQYFGPGTRLLVL.

The genes are TRBV5-4 and TRBJ1-1, with D possibly being TRBD1 (5 bases). The length of the CDR3 is 16 residues. The V end lost 1 base, the J end lost 0 bases, and 13 bases lay between the germline ends. Germline V CDR1 and CDR2: SGHNT, YYREEE (reference sequence). The chain's CDR3 is CASSLSGGVMNTEAFF. CDR3 in DNA: TGTGCCAGCAGCTTGTCGGGGGGGGTGATGAACACTGAAGCTTTCTTT.

A note on this clone: The junction departs from the called germline gene at one end, perhaps through a read error. The rearrangement joins TRBV3-1 (or the pseudogene TRBV3-2) to TRBJ1-1; D unresolved. This CDR3 comprises 14 residues. The V gene's germline CDR1 is LGHDT and CDR2 YNNKEL (reference sequence). CDR3 bases: TGTGCCAGCAGCGAAGACGGGAGGTGGCCTGAAGCTTTCTTT. Amino acid sequence: CASSEDGRWPEAFF.

The chain links TRBV21-1 to TRBJ1-6; TRBD1, the table's D call, lacks a check against the DNA. TRBV21-1 is a known pseudogene. This CDR3 spans 16 amino acids. The CDR3 DNA sequence: TGTGCCAGCAGCAAAAGACCGGGACAGGGGACTTCACCCCTCCACTTT. Translated, it gives CASSKRPGQGTSPLHF.